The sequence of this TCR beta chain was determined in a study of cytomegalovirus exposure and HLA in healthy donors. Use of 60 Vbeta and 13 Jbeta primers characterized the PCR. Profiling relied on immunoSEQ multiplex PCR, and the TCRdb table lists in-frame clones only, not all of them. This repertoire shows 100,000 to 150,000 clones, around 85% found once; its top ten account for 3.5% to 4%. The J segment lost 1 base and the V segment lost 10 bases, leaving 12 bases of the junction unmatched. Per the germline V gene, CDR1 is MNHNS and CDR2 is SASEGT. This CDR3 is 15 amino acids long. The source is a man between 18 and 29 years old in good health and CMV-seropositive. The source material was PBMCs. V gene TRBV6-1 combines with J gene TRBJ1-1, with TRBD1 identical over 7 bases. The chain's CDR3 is CAIRGGQYKNTEAFF. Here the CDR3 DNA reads TGTGCCATCAGGGGGGGGCAATACAAGAACACTGAAGCTTTCTTT.